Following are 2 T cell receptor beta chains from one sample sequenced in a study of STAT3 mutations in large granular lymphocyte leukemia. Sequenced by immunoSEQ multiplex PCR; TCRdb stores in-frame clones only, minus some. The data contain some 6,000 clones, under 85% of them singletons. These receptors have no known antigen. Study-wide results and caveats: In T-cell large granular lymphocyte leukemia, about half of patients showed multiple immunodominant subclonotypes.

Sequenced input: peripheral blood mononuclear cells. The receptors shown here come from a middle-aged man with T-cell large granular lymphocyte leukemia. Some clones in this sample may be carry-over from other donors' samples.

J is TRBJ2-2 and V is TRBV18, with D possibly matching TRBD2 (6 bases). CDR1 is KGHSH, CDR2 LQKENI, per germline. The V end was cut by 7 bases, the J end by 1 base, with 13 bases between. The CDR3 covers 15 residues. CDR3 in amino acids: CASLTGTLNTGELFF. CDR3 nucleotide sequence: TGTGCCAGCTTGACCGGGACTCTGAACACCGGGGAGCTGTTTTTT. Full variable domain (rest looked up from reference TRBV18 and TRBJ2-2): NAGVMQNPRHLVRRRGQEARLRCSPMKGHSHVYWYRQLPEEGLKFMVYLQKENIIDESGMPKERFSAEFPKEGPSILRIQQVVRGDSAAYFCASLTGTLNTGELFFGEGSRLTVL.

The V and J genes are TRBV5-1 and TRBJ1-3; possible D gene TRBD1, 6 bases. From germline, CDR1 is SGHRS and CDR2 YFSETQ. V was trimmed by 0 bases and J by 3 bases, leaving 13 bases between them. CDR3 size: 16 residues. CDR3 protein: CASSLASGAFGNTIYF. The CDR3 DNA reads TGCGCCAGCAGCTTGGCCTCAGGGGCGTTTGGAAACACCATATATTTT. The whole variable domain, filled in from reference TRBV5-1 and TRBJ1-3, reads KAGVTQTPRYLIKTRGQQVTLSCSPISGHRSVSWYQQTPGQGLQFLFEYFSETQRNKGNFPGRFSGRQFSNSRSEMNVSTLELGDSALYLCASSLASGAFGNTIYFGEGSWLTVV.